This TCR beta chain was retrieved from a study of blood T cell repertoires in COVID-19. Turning to the study itself: The United States, Italy and Spain provided the acute and convalescent COVID-19 samples.

This CDR3 has 16 residues. Per the germline V gene, CDR1 is SGHRS and CDR2 is YFSETQ. V lost 4 bases to trimming and J lost 1 base, with 16 bases between them. TCRdb keeps only in-frame clones here, not all; method: immunoSEQ multiplex PCR. The sample has 200,000 to 300,000 clones, roughly 86% seen once. Patients from Seattle were sampled longitudinally, starting during active infection. The TCR comes from an older woman with COVID-19, enrolled during active disease. The rearrangement joins TRBV5-1 to TRBJ2-3; D is unresolved. Sequenced input: peripheral blood. CDR3 sequence (DNA): TGCGCCAGCAGCGAACGCCCTAAGTACGGCACAGATACGCAGTATTTT. Translated: CASSERPKYGTDTQYF. Variable domain in full (rest from reference TRBV5-1 and TRBJ2-3): KAGVTQTPRYLIKTRGQQVTLSCSPISGHRSVSWYQQTPGQGLQFLFEYFSETQRNKGNFPGRFSGRQFSNSRSEMNVSTLELGDSALYLCASSERPKYGTDTQYFGPGTRLTVL.